This TCR beta chain is drawn from a study of cytomegalovirus exposure and HLA in healthy donors. Study-wide context: Unique TCRs numbering some 93 million, obtained from HLA-typed donors, made up an early data release.

The PCR used 60 Vbeta and 13 Jbeta primers. The data were produced by immunoSEQ multiplex PCR, yet TCRdb's version contains in-frame clones alone and is incomplete. The sample contains around 190,000 clones, approximately 86% of which appear only once. Germline assignment: CDR1 SGHTA and CDR2 FQGNSA. The CDR3 is 12 amino acids. V lost 2 bases and J lost 9, with 11 bases in between. Those who donated were healthy bone marrow donors. The sample taken for sequencing was PBMCs. The chain combines TRBV7-2 with TRBJ2-7; a weak D match, TRBD1 (5 bases). The TCR originated in a woman aged 25 to 45 in good health and CMV-seronegative. The CDR3 reads CASSLIGTGQYF. The CDR3 DNA follows: TGTGCCAGCAGCTTAATTGGCACAGGGCAGTACTTC.